Listed here are 22 T cell receptor beta chains from one sample, sequenced in a study of blood T cell repertoires in COVID-19. TCRdb's table, derived via immunoSEQ multiplex PCR, lists solely in-frame clones and lacks some. This table has approximately 140,000 clones, 84% appearing once. The sample comprised peripheral blood. Receptors were obtained from a man aged 25-45 years with COVID-19, enrolled during active disease.

Here the CDR3 reads CASGGDYSPLHF. DNA for the CDR3: TGTGCCAGTGGGGGGGATTATTCACCCCTCCACTTT. J is TRBJ1-6 and V is TRBV5-8; the D gene is possibly TRBD1 (5 bases). V gave up 8 bases and J gave up 8 bases, with 11 bases separating them. The germline V gene encodes CDR1 SGHTS and CDR2 YDEGEE. The CDR3 spans 12 residues.

Only a few counts were recorded for this clone. The chain links TRBV27 to TRBJ2-3; 8 bases align to TRBD2. The CDR3 has 14 amino acids. The germline gives CDR1 MNHEY, CDR2 SMNVEV (reference sequence). The trim removed 2 bases at V and 8 bases at J, leaving 6 bases unmatched. The chain's CDR3 is CASSLARGGSTQYF. The CDR3 bases are TGTGCCAGCAGTTTAGCCCGGGGGGGTAGTACGCAGTATTTT.

This chain uses TRBV29-1 with TRBJ1-2, with D possibly matching TRBD1 (5 bases). The CDR3 has 11 amino acids. Germline V gene sequence: CDR1 SQVTM, CDR2 ANQGSEA. V was clipped by 8 bases and J by 8 bases, with 15 bases between them. CDR3 in amino acids: CSFHQGGGYTF. CDR3 DNA: TGCAGCTTTCACCAGGGCGGAGGCTACACCTTC. The full variable domain, in which reference TRBV29-1 and TRBJ1-2 provide the parts outside the CDR3, is SAVISQKPSRDICQRGTSLTIQCQVDSQVTMMFWYRQQPGQSLTLIATANQGSEATYESGFVIDKFPISRPNLTFSTLTVSNMSPEDSSIYLCSFHQGGGYTFGSGTRLTVV.

The V and J genes are TRBV28 and TRBJ2-7; 11 nucleotides match TRBD2. CDR1 and CDR2 (germline): MDHEN, SYDVKM. J lost 4 bases, V lost 6 bases, and 8 bases had no gene match. CDR3 length equals 15 residues. The CDR3 loop reads CASSLQLAGVYEQYF. The DNA of the CDR3 is TGTGCCAGCAGCTTGCAACTAGCGGGAGTATACGAGCAGTACTTC.

This sequence joins TRBV30 and TRBJ2-7; D is uncertain. V shed 3 bases and J shed 0 bases, with 6 bases lying between them. The CDR3 is 12 residues long. The V gene's germline CDR1 is GTSNPN and CDR2 SVGIG (reference sequence). As DNA, the CDR3 is TGTGCCTGGAGCGTCCTCTCCTACGAGCAGTACTTC. This gives the protein CAWSVLSYEQYF.

The chain uses TRBV12-2 and TRBJ1-5; the D call of TRBD1 is as the table states it, not checked on the DNA. TRBV12-2 counts as a pseudogene. This CDR3 region has 15 residues. CDR3 sequence: CASRLVWASNQPQHF. The DNA for the CDR3 is TGTGCAAGTCGCCTAGTCTGGGCTAGCAATCAGCCCCAGCATTTT.

This clone was observed a few times. The V and J genes are TRBV10-1 and TRBJ2-3; TRBD2 matches 8 bases. V lost 5 bases to trimming and J lost 8 bases; unmatched junction nucleotides: 9. This CDR3 contains 14 residues. In germline, CDR1 is WNHNN, CDR2 SYGVQD (reference sequence). The DNA for the CDR3 is TGCGCCAGCAGTTCCGGGACTAGTAGCCCTACGCAGTATTTT. Its protein is CASSSGTSSPTQYF.

This clone has only a few counts. The J gene is TRBJ2-2, the V gene TRBV5-1, with TRBD2 matching 11 bases. The CDR3 covers 19 residues. The V gene's germline CDR1 is SGHRS and CDR2 YFSETQ. J was trimmed by 5 bases and V by 0 bases; bases with no gene match: 12. CDR3 bases: TGCGCCAGCAGCTTGGTACCTGACGGGGCTAGCGGGAGGACCGGGGAGCTGTTTTTT. It yields the protein CASSLVPDGASGRTGELFF. Looking up the rest from reference TRBV5-1 and TRBJ2-2 gives the full variable domain: KAGVTQTPRYLIKTRGQQVTLSCSPISGHRSVSWYQQTPGQGLQFLFEYFSETQRNKGNFPGRFSGRQFSNSRSEMNVSTLELGDSALYLCASSLVPDGASGRTGELFFGEGSRLTVL.

A few counts support this clone. This chain uses TRBV7-9 with TRBJ2-2; 7 nucleotides align to TRBD2. The CDR3 totals 17 residues. Germline CDR1 SEHNR, CDR2 FQNEAQ (reference sequence). J lost 4 bases, V lost 2 bases, and 10 bases had no gene match. The CDR3 sequence is CASSLFRGSFTTGELFF. As DNA, the CDR3 is TGTGCCAGCAGCTTATTCCGCGGGAGCTTCACCACCGGGGAGCTGTTTTTT.

Remarks on this clone: The sample carries other DNA sequences with the same CDR3. The gene calls are TRBV30 and TRBJ1-5; the D gene is possibly TRBD1 (5 bases). V was shortened by 3 bases and J by 2 bases, with 8 bases between the two germline ends. Germline V gives CDR1 GTSNPN, CDR2 SVGIG (reference sequence). The CDR3 is 13 residues long. This CDR3 reads CAWSGGGNQPQHF. The CDR3 DNA reads TGTGCCTGGAGCGGAGGGGGCAATCAGCCCCAGCATTTT.

The rearrangement uses TRBV7-6 and TRBJ2-7, with a tentative D call TRBD2 (5 bases). Germline CDR1 reads SGHVS; CDR2 reads FNYEAQ. The V end was cut by 1 base, the J end by 3 bases, with 13 bases between. This CDR3 region has 15 residues. The DNA of the CDR3 is TGTGCCAGCAGCTTAGTTGCCGGACGGGACTACGAGCAGTACTTC. Its translation: CASSLVAGRDYEQYF.

This clone was recorded a few times. The chain carries TRBV28 and TRBJ1-2, with D uncertain. The V and J ends lost 0 bases and 4 bases respectively, with 9 bases between them. The CDR3 contains 14 residues. Germline V CDR1 and CDR2: MDHEN, SYDVKM. The CDR3 reads CASSLWGRGYGYTF. The DNA of the CDR3 is TGTGCCAGCAGTTTATGGGGTCGGGGCTATGGCTACACCTTC.

There are a few counts of this clone. This rearrangement joins TRBV4-1 to TRBJ2-2; D is ambiguous. Germline V lookup: CDR1 MGHRA, CDR2 YSYEKL. The CDR3 sequence is 14 residues long. V was shortened by 1 base and J by 3 bases, with 6 bases between the two germline ends. Written as DNA, the CDR3 is TGCGCCAGCAGCCAAGGGGCACACACCGGGGAGCTGTTTTTT. It specifies CASSQGAHTGELFF.

V gene TRBV11-2 combines with J gene TRBJ1-3; 8 bases fit TRBD1. The CDR3 is made up of 14 amino acids. V trimming: 6 bases; J trimming: 4 bases; junction bases outside the gene matches: 5. From germline, CDR1 is SGHAT and CDR2 FQNNGV. The CDR3 DNA is TGTGCCAGCAGTTCCCAGGGGGCGGGAAACACCATATATTTT. It codes for CASSSQGAGNTIYF. Together with reference TRBV11-2 and TRBJ1-3, the CDR3 gives the full variable domain: EAGVAQSPRYKIIEKRQSVAFWCNPISGHATLYWYQQILGQGPKLLIQFQNNGVVDDSQLPKDRFSAERLKGVDSTLKIQPAKLEDSAVYLCASSSQGAGNTIYFGEGSWLTVV.

CDR3 nucleotide sequence: TGTGCCAGCAGTTTAGTAGACTATGGCTACACCTTC. Translated: CASSLVDYGYTF. J is TRBJ1-2 and V is TRBV28, with D unresolved. Looked up from germline, CDR1 is MDHEN and CDR2 is SYDVKM. CDR3 length: 12 residues. The V and J ends lost 2 bases and 3 bases respectively, with 4 bases between them.

V is TRBV3-1 (or the pseudogene TRBV3-2) and J is TRBJ1-6; D call uncertain. The CDR3 contains 15 residues. The ends were cut back, 4 bases at V and 6 bases at J, with 13 bases in the middle. Germline V gene sequence: CDR1 LGHDT, CDR2 YNNKEL (reference sequence). In DNA form, the CDR3 reads TGTGCCAGCAGCCCGAGAACGACGGGTAATTCACCCCTCCACTTT. This gives the protein CASSPRTTGNSPLHF.

This chain uses TRBV7-3 with TRBJ1-6; 8 bases map to TRBD1. Trimming removed 2 bases from V and 9 bases from J; junction bases left unmatched: 9. CDR3 size: 16 residues. From germline, CDR1 is SGHTA and CDR2 FQGTGA. The CDR3 DNA follows: TGTGCCAGCAGCTTATTCGGCCAGGGGGCTAGTTCACCCCTCCACTTT. Amino acids: CASSLFGQGASSPLHF.

V and J are TRBV9 and TRBJ1-6, with 8 bases fitting TRBD1. Germline V gene sequence: CDR1 SGDLS, CDR2 YYNGEE. This CDR3 region has 16 residues. Germline trimming cut 0 bases from V and 9 bases from J; bases unmatched to any gene: 8. DNA for the CDR3: TGTGCCAGCAGCGTAGTTAGCGGCACAGGGGGTTCACCCCTCCACTTT. As protein: CASSVVSGTGGSPLHF.

The chain recombines TRBV9 with TRBJ1-2; no clear D. CDR1 SGDLS and CDR2 YYNGEE come from the germline V gene. Trimming took 3 bases from V and 0 from J, leaving 15 bases between them. The CDR3 extends over 16 amino acids. The CDR3 nucleotides read TGTGCCAGCAGCGGTCCCCAGGCAACCTCTAACTATGGCTACACCTTC. This gives the protein CASSGPQATSNYGYTF.

The rearrangement links TRBV6-4 to TRBJ2-3, with D perhaps matching TRBD1 (6 bases). Trimming removed 5 bases at V and 0 bases at J, with 9 bases between. The CDR3 totals 14 residues. CDR1 is MRHNA and CDR2 is SNTAGT in the germline V gene. This CDR3 is CASSIGGSTDTQYF. CDR3 coding DNA: TGTGCCAGCAGTATAGGGGGTAGCACAGATACGCAGTATTTT.

This chain joins TRBV24-1 and TRBJ2-3; 7 nucleotides match TRBD1. This CDR3 region has 15 residues. From germline, CDR1 is KGHDR and CDR2 SFDVKD. Trimming at V came to 2 bases and at J to 6 bases, leaving 7 bases not matched to a gene. As DNA, the CDR3 is TGTGCCACCAGTGATTGGACAGGTGAAACGGATACGCAGTATTTT. This sequence encodes CATSDWTGETDTQYF.

V and J are TRBV19 and TRBJ2-1, with TRBD2 matching 7 bases. The germline CDR1 and CDR2 sequences are LNHDA and SQIVND (reference sequence). Losses at the gene ends were 0 bases for V and 10 bases for J; bases not matched to a gene: 9. The CDR3 spans 15 residues. The CDR3 reads CASSIEAGWRGEQFF. In DNA, the CDR3 is TGTGCCAGTAGTATAGAAGCGGGATGGCGCGGAGAGCAGTTCTTC.